This T cell receptor (beta chain) was found in a study of blood T cell repertoires in COVID-19. The overall study: T cells, B-cell-depleted T cells, or PBMCs provided the cDNA or gDNA that served as material.

This clone was recorded only once. Sequencing used immunoSEQ multiplex PCR; TCRdb keeps in-frame clones, though not all of them. The sample contains some 390,000 clones, approximately 90% of which appear only once. The CDR3 sequence is 13 residues long. The germline V and J ends were trimmed by 5 bases and 6 bases, with 14 bases remaining between them. The V gene's germline CDR1 is SGHVS and CDR2 FNYEAQ. Categorization into cohorts depended on clinical history that participants reported. The chain recombines TRBV7-6 with TRBJ2-7; the D gene is possibly TRBD2 (5 bases). The receptor's source is a man under 40 who had recovered from COVID-19. The sequenced sample consisted of PBMCs or T cells enriched from blood (not recorded which). Here the CDR3 reads CASSLRTRAEQYF. The CDR3 DNA reads TGTGCCAGCAGCCTCAGGACGAGGGCCGAGCAGTACTTC.